The clone carrying this TCR beta chain was detected once. Its specificity is unknown. The sample is drawn from a study of cytomegalovirus exposure and HLA in healthy donors. As for the study in general: Of all 400 or so donors who were genotyped, 75% to 90% belonged to the Caucasian-associated ancestry cluster. Findings and limits, study-wide: From TCR beta sequences, most subjects' HLA-A and HLA-B alleles were reportedly predicted accurately. Most TCR sequences showed up rarely, but some public TCRs showed up in many donors.

Primers for the PCR totalled 60 Vbeta and 13 Jbeta. This table comes from immunoSEQ multiplex PCR, and its TCRdb copy is limited to in-frame clones, with some not included. The sample consists of about 100,000 clones, around 73% of them appearing once. The donors were healthy bone marrow donors. V was clipped by 3 bases and J by 7 bases, with 12 bases between them. Germline assignment: CDR1 MDHEN and CDR2 SYDVKM. The CDR3 loop spans 13 amino acids. Sequencing used PBMCs. The chain has TRBV28 and TRBJ1-2; TRBD1 might be the D (5 bases). This receptor was identified in a man aged 25-45 years in good health and CMV-seronegative. CDR3 sequence reads: CASSLAQGSGYTF. In DNA form, the CDR3 reads TGTGCCAGCAGTTTGGCTCAGGGCTCTGGCTACACCTTC.